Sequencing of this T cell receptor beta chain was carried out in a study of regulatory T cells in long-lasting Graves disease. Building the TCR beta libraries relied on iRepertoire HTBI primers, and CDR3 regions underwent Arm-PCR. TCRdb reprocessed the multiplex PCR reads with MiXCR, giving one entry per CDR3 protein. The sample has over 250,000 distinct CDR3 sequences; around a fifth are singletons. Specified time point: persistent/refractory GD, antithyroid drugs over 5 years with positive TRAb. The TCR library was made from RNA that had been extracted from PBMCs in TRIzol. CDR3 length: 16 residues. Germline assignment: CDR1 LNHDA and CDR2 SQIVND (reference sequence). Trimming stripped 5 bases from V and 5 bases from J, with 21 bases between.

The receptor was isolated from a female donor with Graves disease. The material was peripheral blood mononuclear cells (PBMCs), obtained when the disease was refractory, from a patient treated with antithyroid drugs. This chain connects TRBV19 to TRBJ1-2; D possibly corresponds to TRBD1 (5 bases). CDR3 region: CASSRGDLTAEYGYTF. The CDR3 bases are TGTGCCAGTAGTCGGGGGGACCTCACGGCAGAGTATGGCTACACCTTC.